The clone carrying this T cell receptor beta chain was observed many times. No antigen is known for it. TCRdb reprocessed the RACE reads via MiXCR and lists one record per CDR3 protein. The sample consists of 50,000 or so distinct CDR3 sequences, approximately 11% of them appearing once. The sample's time point: patch test 1, 2 weeks after DPC sensitization. Treatment here: therapeutic diphenylcyclopropenone sensitization with weekly scalp DPC. Unseparated into fractions, whole blood served as the source from which total RNA was extracted. This record belongs to a study of human T cells and chemical hapten exposure. Across the whole study: Epicutaneous patch tests delivered 0.01% DPC to the upper back, with evaluation at 6 days. Diagnoses of alopecia areata, totalis or universalis occurred in mostly female patients.

Study-wide points: TCRs above 1 in 1000 frequency stayed constant with DPC sensitization.

The CDR3 has 15 residues. CDR1 is MNHNS and CDR2 is SASEGT in the germline V gene. V was trimmed by 3 bases and J by 1 base, leaving 12 bases between them. The material was whole blood, obtained in connection with sensitization to the hapten diphenylcyclopropenone (DPC). This clonotype was sampled from a woman aged 40 to 50 with alopecia areata. Some clones in this sample may be carry-over from other donors' samples. The chain carries TRBV6-1 and TRBJ2-5; D gene uncertain. The DNA for the CDR3 is TGTGCCAGCAGTGAGGATCCAGGTAGCCAAGAGACCCAGTACTTC. Amino acids: CASSEDPGSQETQYF.